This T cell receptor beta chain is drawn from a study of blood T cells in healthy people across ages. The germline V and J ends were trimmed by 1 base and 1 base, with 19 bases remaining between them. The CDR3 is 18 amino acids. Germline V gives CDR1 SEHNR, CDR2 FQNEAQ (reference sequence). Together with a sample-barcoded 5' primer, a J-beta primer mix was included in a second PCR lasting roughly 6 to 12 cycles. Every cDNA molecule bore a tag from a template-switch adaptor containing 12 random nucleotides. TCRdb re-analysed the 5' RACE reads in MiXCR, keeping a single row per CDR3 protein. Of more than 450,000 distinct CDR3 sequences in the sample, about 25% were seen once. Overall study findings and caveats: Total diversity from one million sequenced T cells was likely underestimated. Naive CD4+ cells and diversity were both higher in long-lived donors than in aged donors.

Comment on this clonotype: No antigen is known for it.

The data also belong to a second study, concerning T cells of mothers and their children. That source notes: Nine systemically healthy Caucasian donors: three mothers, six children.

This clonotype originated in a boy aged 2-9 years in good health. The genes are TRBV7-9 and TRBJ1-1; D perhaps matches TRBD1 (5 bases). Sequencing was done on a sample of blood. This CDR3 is CASSLDLWGGTSNTEAFF. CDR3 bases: TGTGCCAGCAGCTTAGATCTTTGGGGGGGTACCTCGAACACTGAAGCTTTCTTT. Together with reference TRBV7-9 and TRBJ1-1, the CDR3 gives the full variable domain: DTGVSQNPRHKITKRGQNVTFRCDPISEHNRLYWYRQTLGQGPEFLTYFQNEAQLEKSRLLSDRFSAERPKGSFSTLEIQRTEQGDSAMYLCASSLDLWGGTSNTEAFFGQGTRLTVV.